This T cell receptor beta chain was captured in a study of blood T cell repertoires in COVID-19. Methods used by the authors: Using reference gene primer amplification, nucleated cell counts were estimated. TCRdb's copy holds only in-frame clones and misses some; the assay was immunoSEQ multiplex PCR. V and J calls and clone size are those listed in that table; D and trimming were worked out from the DNA. Seen here are over 150,000 clones, about 80% observed once, and the top ten hold around 7.7%. Trimming took off 6 bases at V and 0 bases at J, with 12 bases between the two ends. The CDR3 consists of 15 residues. Per germline, CDR1 LNHDA and CDR2 SQIVND (reference sequence).

The clonotype was recovered from a man aged 45-65 years who had recovered from COVID-19. The chain has TRBV19 and TRBJ1-3; a possible D gene is TRBD1 (6 bases). The sample consisted of PBMCs or T cells enriched from blood (not recorded which). The CDR3 is CASRVGQSSGNTIYF. As DNA, the CDR3 is TGTGCCAGTAGAGTCGGACAGAGCTCTGGAAACACCATATATTTT. Full variable domain (missing parts from reference TRBV19 and TRBJ1-3): DGGITQSPKYLFRKEGQNVTLSCEQNLNHDAMYWYRQDPGQGLRLIYYSQIVNDFQKGDIAEGYSVSREKKESFPLTVTSAQKNPTAFYLCASRVGQSSGNTIYFGEGSWLTVV.